The sequence of this T cell receptor beta chain was determined in a study of neoadjuvant anti-PD-1 for oral cavity cancer (dated by TCRdb to the early 2020s). The study in broad terms: Before curative-intent surgical resection, most patients were given three to four biweekly doses of nivolumab at 3 mg/kg. For patients who did not progress, a fourth nivolumab dose was given around day 43, followed by definitive surgical resection on days 50-56. Under RECIST 1.1, patients with complete response, partial response or stable disease were classed as responders, and patients with progression were classed as non-responders. A 33% response rate was observed in the parent correlative cohort, in which about a dozen patients were included. Results the study describes overall, beyond this receptor: Higher pretreatment blood Treg/Th17 ratios correlated with both higher pretreatment blood TCRbeta clonality and lower post-treatment tumor TCRbeta clonality. Only a few patients per response group were included in the TCR analyses, and larger cohorts for validation were called for by the authors. After neoadjuvant nivolumab, non-responders showed significantly higher T cell clonality (Gini index) in PBMCs than responders did.

For deep sequencing, PBMC libraries mostly used 400 to 500 ng of input genomic DNA, with six replicates for each sample. Following the manufacturer's instructions, the team built TCRbeta libraries using the immunoSEQ hsTCRbeta kit. The completed libraries were mixed into a single pool at 3 nM, then sequenced with an Illumina NovaSeq 6000 S4 flow cell. On the study's bioinformatics: The immunoSEQ Analyzer was used for raw data preprocessing and quality control. The analysis was restricted to productive rearrangements, with each unique CDR3 amino acid sequence defining a clonotype. Repertoire clonality was estimated as the Gini-Simpson index, which was computed with the R package tcR. Gini indices were compared with Student's t test, and associations with tumor size change were assessed by Pearson correlation. As stored in TCRdb, this immuneACCESS dataset retains in-frame rearrangements with V and J assigned. A fraction of the clones does not appear; measured against another copy, unresolved V genes explain less than half of the discrepancy, and the remainder lacks a known reason. V and J calls and clone size are copied from that table; D and trimming were computed from the DNA. Recorded for this sample are some 15,000 clones; roughly 68% of them occurred a single time. The ten largest clones add up to roughly 3% of the sample.

This clone was seen a handful of times. Its antigen specificity is not known. No per-base quality is available; no much larger clone lies one base away. V loses 4 bases, J loses 5 bases, and the germline ends lie 11 bases apart. CDR1 and CDR2 were assigned from the germline V gene (reference sequence) as LNHDA and SQIVND. The CDR3 sequence holds 13 residues, the cysteine and phenylalanine included. Of the read, only the CDR3 DNA is kept; its 39 bases are in frame from base 1. Interpreted using the paper, the time point label stands for: before neoadjuvant nivolumab. Patients had been newly diagnosed with stage II-IVA oral cavity squamous cell carcinoma, and no prior systemic or radiation treatment had been given to the patients. The cohort was made up of patients with locally advanced, HPV-negative oral cavity squamous cell carcinoma. Peripheral blood mononuclear cells were analyzed directly, without maintenance or expansion in culture. The samples were obtained from a longitudinal correlative study of a single-arm phase II trial testing neoadjuvant nivolumab in oral cavity squamous cell carcinoma. Subject-matched pre- and post-treatment PBMCs and tumors from three responders and three non-responders were subjected to genomic DNA-based TCRbeta sequencing. Peripheral blood mononuclear cells were collected before nivolumab treatment and were collected again after treatment, at the time of surgery. The Maxwell RSC DNA from Cells kit was used to extract genomic DNA from PBMCs.

This sequence originates from a person aged 35 to 85 with oral cavity squamous cell carcinoma. This sample comprised PBMCs, obtained before nivolumab (anti-PD-1) treatment. The sequence links TRBV19 to TRBJ2-5; the D segment could be TRBD1, given 5 matching bases. CDR3 sequence: CASSKGLRETQYF. The nucleotide sequence reads as follows: TGTGCCAGTAGTAAGGGGCTCAGGGAGACCCAGTACTTC. The CDR3, completed at both ends by the reference TRBV19 and TRBJ2-5 genes, gives the full variable domain DGGITQSPKYLFRKEGQNVTLSCEQNLNHDAMYWYRQDPGQGLRLIYYSQIVNDFQKGDIAEGYSVSREKKESFPLTVTSAQKNPTAFYLCASSKGLRETQYFGPGTRLLVL.